This T cell receptor beta chain originates from a study of T-cell reconstitution after alpha-beta-depleted transplantation in children. In the case of this clonotype: Its antigen is not known. A read error may account for a junction end that differs from germline.

The TCRbeta library incorporated unique molecular identifiers. MiXCR, run by TCRdb on the PCR reads, gives a single entry per CDR3 protein. Of 300,000 to 400,000 distinct CDR3 sequences in the sample, about 17% were seen once. Study-wide findings and caveats: At the one-year point after transplant, T-cell counts and TCRbeta diversity were found to come mostly from T cells that had been newly produced. Reports say that about two months after transplant, the alpha-beta T cells came out of several hundred graft clones that had expanded. Some patients owed their high day-60 TCRbeta diversity to surviving recipient T cells and thymic progenitors.

The CDR3 spans 14 residues. From germline, CDR1 is SSHAT and CDR2 FNYEAQ (reference sequence). J is TRBJ2-7 and V is TRBV7-7; possibly TRBD1 for D (5 bases). This TCR was sampled from a male patient between 2 and 9 years old who had a stem cell transplant for acute lymphoblastic leukemia, so the T cells may come from the graft donor. The material sequenced was PBMCs, mostly from graft donor cells, taken 360 days after TCRalphabeta/CD19-depleted stem cell transplant. CDR3 amino acids: CASSPWCSGPEQYF. The CDR3 region has the DNA TGTGCTAGCAGCCCCTGGTGTTCAGGGCCCGAGCAGTACTTC. The full variable domain, rest sourced from reference TRBV7-7 and TRBJ2-7, is GAGVSQSPRYKVTKRGQDVTLRCDPISSHATLYWYQQALGQGPEFLTYFNYEAQPDKSGLPSDRFSAERPEGSISTLTIQRTEQRDSAMYRCASSPWCSGPEQYFGPGTRLTVT.